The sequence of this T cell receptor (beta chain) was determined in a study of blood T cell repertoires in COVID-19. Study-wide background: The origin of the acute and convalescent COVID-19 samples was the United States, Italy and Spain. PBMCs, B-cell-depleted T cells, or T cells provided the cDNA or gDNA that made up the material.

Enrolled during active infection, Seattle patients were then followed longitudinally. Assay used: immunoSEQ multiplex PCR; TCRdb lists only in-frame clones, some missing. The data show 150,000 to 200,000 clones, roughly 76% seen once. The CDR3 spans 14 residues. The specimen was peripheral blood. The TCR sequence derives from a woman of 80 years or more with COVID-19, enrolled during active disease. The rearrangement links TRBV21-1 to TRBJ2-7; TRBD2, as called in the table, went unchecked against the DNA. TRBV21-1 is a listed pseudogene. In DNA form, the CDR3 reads TGTGCCAGCAGCCCCACGCGGGGGGGCTACGAGCAGTACTTC. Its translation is CASSPTRGGYEQYF.